These 19 T cell receptor beta chains originate from one sample sequenced in a study of blood T cell repertoires in COVID-19. The protocol was immunoSEQ multiplex PCR, while the TCRdb copy is restricted to in-frame clones and leaves out a portion. The sample lists 250,000 or so clones; 70% to 90% were seen once. The sequenced sample consisted of PBMCs or T cells enriched from blood (not recorded which). Every receptor here comes from a man younger than 45 who had recovered from COVID-19.

The V call is TRBV5-1, the J call TRBJ1-2; a weak D match, TRBD1 (5 bases). This CDR3 spans 18 amino acids. The V gene lost 4 bases and the J gene lost 5 bases, with 27 bases spanning the gap. Germline CDR1 reads SGHRS; CDR2 reads YFSETQ. CDR3 region: CASSPSTNRGGIGYGYTF. CDR3 in DNA: TGCGCCAGCAGCCCCTCCACAAACCGGGGGGGAATTGGGTATGGCTACACCTTC.

V is TRBV4-1 and J is TRBJ2-5; 7 bases match TRBD2. The CDR3 is 17 amino acids. Germline V gene lookup returns CDR1 MGHRA and CDR2 YSYEKL. V lost 1 base and J lost 5; bases outside the gene matches: 13. CDR3: CASSQGSDPTGGETQYF. CDR3 coding DNA: TGCGCCAGCAGCCAAGGGAGTGACCCTACCGGGGGGGAGACCCAGTACTTC.

This clone was detected only once. The chain has TRBV29-1 and TRBJ2-7, with 7 bases that match TRBD1. This CDR3 spans 13 amino acids. Trimming at V came to 4 bases and at J to 3 bases, leaving 6 bases not matched to a gene. CDR1 is SQVTM, CDR2 ANQGSEA, per germline. CDR3 DNA sequence: TGCAGCGTTGTAGGGACAGAAGGCTACGAGCAGTACTTC. As protein: CSVVGTEGYEQYF.

V gene TRBV11-1 combines with J gene TRBJ2-7, with 9 bases matching TRBD1. The length of the CDR3 is 14 residues. The V segment lost 3 bases and the J segment 3 bases; nucleotides outside the gene matches: 3. The V gene's germline CDR1 is SGHAT and CDR2 FQDESV (reference sequence). CDR3 coding DNA: TGTGCCAGCAGCTTGGACAGGGGCATCTACGAGCAGTACTTC. Residues: CASSLDRGIYEQYF.

A single count supports this clone. The J gene is TRBJ1-5, the V gene TRBV5-4; 9 bases line up with TRBD1. Trimming removed 4 bases from V and 7 bases from J; junction bases left unmatched: 6. Germline V gene lookup returns CDR1 SGHNT and CDR2 YYREEE (reference sequence). The length of the CDR3 is 14 residues. CDR3 in DNA: TGTGCCAGCAGCCGGGACAGGGAAGGGCAGCCCCAGCATTTT. Its translation is CASSRDREGQPQHF.

This clone was observed a single time. The junction shows a germline mismatch at one end, possibly a read error. V is TRBV7-4 and J is TRBJ1-5; a weak D match, TRBD1 (6 bases). This CDR3 comprises 17 residues. Germline assignment: CDR1 SGHVT and CDR2 SQSDAQ. The DNA of the CDR3 is TGTCCCAGCAGCCACGCACACGGGGGGGCGAGCAATCAGCCCCAGCATTTT. This codes for CPSSHAHGGASNQPQHF.

The rearrangement uses TRBV7-8 and TRBJ1-2; D unresolved. Trimming left V 5 bases short and J 8 bases short, with 15 bases between. Germline V gives CDR1 SGHVS, CDR2 FQNEAQ. This CDR3 contains 13 residues. Written as DNA, the CDR3 is TGTGCCAGCAGCCTAGGCACCGGCGGCGGCTACACCTTC. It translates to CASSLGTGGGYTF.

Notes on this clone: The junction and the germline gene differ at one end; a read error may be behind it. V and J are TRBV7-7 and TRBJ2-3; TRBD1 aligns across 7 bases. The CDR3 consists of 13 residues. Germline assignment: CDR1 SSHAT and CDR2 FNYEAQ (reference sequence). The CDR3 spells CASSLQQGDTQYF. Written as DNA, the CDR3 is TGTGCTAGCAGCTTACAACAGGGGGATACGCAGTATTTT. The full variable domain, its missing parts supplied by reference TRBV7-7 and TRBJ2-3, is GAGVSQSPRYKVTKRGQDVTLRCDPISSHATLYWYQQALGQGPEFLTYFNYEAQPDKSGLPSDRFSAERPEGSISTLTIQRTEQRDSAMYRCASSLQQGDTQYFGPGTRLTVL.

The V gene is TRBV10-3, the J gene TRBJ2-1, with D possibly matching TRBD1 (6 bases). V dropped 0 bases and J dropped 5 bases, with 11 bases sitting between them. Germline V gene data show CDR1 as ENHRY and CDR2 as SYGVKD. The CDR3 has 15 residues. The CDR3 loop is CAISESGAVHNEQFF. CDR3 nucleotides: TGTGCCATCAGTGAGTCGGGGGCCGTCCACAATGAGCAGTTCTTC.

CDR3 residues: CASSPPTPGTVKQYF. The CDR3 coding sequence is TGTGCCAGCTCACCACCGACCCCAGGGACAGTTAAGCAGTACTTC. The chain is built from TRBV18 and TRBJ2-7; 7 bases fit TRBD1. CDR1 and CDR2 (germline): KGHSH, LQKENI. The CDR3 sequence is 15 residues long. V lost 0 bases to trimming and J lost 8 bases; unmatched junction nucleotides: 10.

The rearrangement joins TRBV30 to TRBJ1-6; possibly TRBD1 for D (6 bases). This CDR3 has 13 residues. V was trimmed by 5 bases and J by 5 bases, leaving 10 bases between them. CDR1 is GTSNPN and CDR2 is SVGIG in the germline V gene (reference sequence). The DNA for the CDR3 is TGTGCCTGGGATACAGGGAATAATTCACCCCTCCACTTT. It translates to CAWDTGNNSPLHF.

This clone was seen just once. This chain joins TRBV19 and TRBJ2-1, with D possibly TRBD1 on 5 matching bases. Germline assignment: CDR1 LNHDA and CDR2 SQIVND (reference sequence). V was pared by 7 bases and J by 2 bases, with 12 bases between. The CDR3 is 14 amino acids. CDR3 sequence: CASNRTLTYNEQFF. The CDR3 region has the DNA TGTGCCAGTAACAGGACACTTACCTACAATGAGCAGTTCTTC.

The chain employs TRBV12-3 or TRBV12-4 and TRBJ1-1; tentatively, D is TRBD1 (5 bases). V was trimmed by 7 bases and J by 8 bases, leaving 17 bases between them. There are 13 residues in the CDR3. The CDR3 nucleotides are TGTGCCAGCACCCCGGGTGGGGGGAAGGAAGCTTTCTTT. Its protein product is CASTPGGGKEAFF.

The chain uses TRBV10-1 and TRBJ2-5, with 12 bases that match TRBD2. The germline V gene has CDR1 WNHNN and CDR2 SYGVQD (reference sequence). CDR3 length: 19 residues. The junction had 15 bases not matched to a gene; V was cut back by 3 bases and J by 4 bases. CDR3 protein: CASSEWVLAGGREPETQYF. In DNA, the CDR3 is TGCGCCAGCAGTGAATGGGTCCTAGCGGGAGGGCGAGAGCCAGAGACCCAGTACTTC.

The rearrangement links TRBV7-2 to TRBJ2-1; a possible D gene is TRBD2 (6 bases). The V gene's germline CDR1 is SGHTA and CDR2 FQGNSA. Trimming shortened V by 5 bases and J by 2 bases, and 13 bases separated the two germline ends. This CDR3 is 15 amino acids long. The CDR3 sequence: CASSLGGTTYNEQFF. CDR3 DNA: TGTGCCAGCAGCCTCGGGGGAACAACCTACAATGAGCAGTTCTTC.

This clone was recorded once. This chain connects TRBV9 to TRBJ1-4, with unresolved D. The CDR3 is made up of 17 amino acids. Trimming removed 0 bases from V and 2 bases from J, with 14 bases in between. Per germline, CDR1 SGDLS and CDR2 YYNGEE. CDR3 region: CASSVGEGDLTNEKLFF. The CDR3 DNA sequence: TGTGCCAGCAGCGTAGGGGAGGGTGACTTGACTAATGAAAAACTGTTTTTT.

V and J are TRBV12-3 or TRBV12-4 and TRBJ2-1, with 10 bases fitting TRBD2. The CDR3 has 13 residues. The V segment lost 8 bases and the J segment 9 bases; nucleotides outside the gene matches: 7. The CDR3 loop reads CASAQREGLEQFF. Written as DNA, the CDR3 is TGTGCCAGCGCTCAGCGGGAGGGCCTTGAGCAGTTCTTC.

This clone showed up just once. The chain employs TRBV7-6 and TRBJ1-1, with 8 bases aligning to TRBD1. In germline, CDR1 is SGHVS, CDR2 FNYEAQ. V trimming: 6 bases; J trimming: 4 bases; junction bases outside the gene matches: 4. The CDR3 runs 13 residues. The CDR3 region is CASRSTGGTEAFF. DNA of the CDR3: TGTGCCAGCAGGTCCACAGGGGGCACTGAAGCTTTCTTT.

The rearrangement uses TRBV6-5 and TRBJ1-2, with D maybe TRBD1 (6 bases). Per germline, CDR1 MNHEY and CDR2 SVGAGI. V was pared by 6 bases and J by 8 bases, with 19 bases between. There are 14 residues in the CDR3. CDR3 residues: CASSPRGGGWGYTF. DNA for the CDR3: TGTGCCAGCAGCCCCCGGGGAGGGGGTTGGGGCTACACCTTC.